Sequencing of this TCR beta chain was carried out in a study of blood T cell repertoires in COVID-19. Study details: Acute and convalescent COVID-19 specimens originated in the United States, Italy and Spain.

Germline CDR1 is SQVTM and CDR2 is ANQGSEA. The CDR3 runs 10 residues. Trimming pared 5 bases from V and 4 bases from J, leaving 5 bases between. Original methodology: Reference gene primers were amplified, and this amplification served to estimate nucleated cell counts. Assay: immunoSEQ multiplex PCR; the TCRdb copy retains only in-frame clones and omits some. D and trimming come from the DNA, and the V and J calls and clone size come from that table. The sample records 75,000 to 90,000 clones, around nine tenths being singletons. The rearrangement links TRBV29-1 to TRBJ1-2; D uncertain. Material for sequencing was peripheral blood. This TCR derives from a man between 45 and 60 years old with active or convalescent COVID-19. The CDR3 nucleotides read TGCAGCGTTTACAGCTATGGCTACACCTTC. This translates into CSVYSYGYTF.